Listed below are T cell receptor beta chains from one sample, sequenced in a study of blood T cell repertoires in COVID-19. Clones were read by immunoSEQ multiplex PCR, and TCRdb kept only the in-frame ones, dropping some. Among over 150,000 clones listed, under 90% were seen once. Specimen: PBMCs or T cells enriched from blood (not recorded which). Every receptor here comes from a middle-aged man who had recovered from COVID-19. Each CDR3 is given with its conserved first and last residue. Each record gives: J gene, D gene, V gene, CDR3 DNA, CDR3 protein. A D gene is named only where the DNA matches it firmly.

j_gene: TRBJ2-4
d_gene: -
v_gene: TRBV4-3
CDR3nt: TGCGCCAGCAGCCAAGAATTGCTGTGGTCGGAGGATAACATTCAGTACTTC
CDR3aa: CASSQELLWSEDNIQYF

j_gene: TRBJ2-1
d_gene: TRBD2
v_gene: TRBV6-1
CDR3nt: TGTGCCAGCAGTGAAGGAGCGGGGGGATTGGGCAATGAGCAGTTCTTC
CDR3aa: CASSEGAGGLGNEQFF

j_gene: TRBJ1-2
d_gene: -
v_gene: TRBV2
CDR3nt: TGTGCCAGCCGAATAATCGGGGGGGGCTACACCTTC
CDR3aa: CASRIIGGGYTF

j_gene: TRBJ2-2
d_gene: -
v_gene: TRBV7-9
CDR3nt: TGTGCCAGCAGCTTACCCGGACTCGTAAACACCGGGGAGCTGTTTTTT
CDR3aa: CASSLPGLVNTGELFF

j_gene: TRBJ1-1
d_gene: -
v_gene: TRBV14
CDR3nt: TGTGCCAGCAGCGTAGCGGGACTGCGGAACACTGAAGCTTTCTTT
CDR3aa: CASSVAGLRNTEAFF

j_gene: TRBJ2-1
d_gene: TRBD2
v_gene: TRBV27
CDR3nt: TGTGCCAGCAGTCTCACTAGCGGGGGGAACAATGAGCAGTTCTTC
CDR3aa: CASSLTSGGNNEQFF

j_gene: TRBJ2-7
d_gene: TRBD2
v_gene: TRBV5-1
CDR3nt: TGCGCCAGCAGCTTGGCCCCGGGGGGGTACTACGAGCAGTACTTC
CDR3aa: CASSLAPGGYYEQYF

j_gene: TRBJ2-3
d_gene: TRBD2
v_gene: TRBV6-2/TRBV6-3
CDR3nt: TGTGCCAGCAGTTACCCCTCGTGGAGTAGCGGGGGAGAAGATACGCAGTATTTT
CDR3aa: CASSYPSWSSGGEDTQYF

j_gene: TRBJ1-3
d_gene: TRBD1
v_gene: TRBV19
CDR3nt: TGTGCCAGTATTAAACAGGGGTTCTCTGGAAACACCATATATTTT
CDR3aa: CASIKQGFSGNTIYF

j_gene: TRBJ2-3
d_gene: -
v_gene: TRBV5-1
CDR3nt: TGCGCCAGCAGCCTGCAGGGCACAGATACGCAGTATTTT
CDR3aa: CASSLQGTDTQYF